Below, 24 T cell receptor beta chains from the same sample are listed, as sequenced in a study of T cell clonality in common variable immunodeficiency. Sequenced by immunoSEQ multiplex PCR; TCRdb stores in-frame clones only, minus some. The table records about 37,000 clones without singletons, the ten largest covering around 0.87%. The sequenced sample consisted of peripheral blood mononuclear cells. The receptors stem from a person aged 18 to 69 in good health.

Ten or more counts support this clone. The read gets to within 3 residues of the CDR3 end, and the germline J gene fills in the rest. The chain carries TRBV20-1 and TRBJ2-5, with D unresolved. The CDR3 runs 13 residues. CDR1 is DFQATT and CDR2 is SNEGSKA in the germline V gene (reference sequence). V lost 6 bases and J lost 5, with 16 bases in between. The sequenced part of the CDR3 DNA is TGCAGTGCAAGAAGTTGGCCCGGGGAGACC. This gives the protein CSARSWPGET. The full CDR3 is CSARSWPGETQYF.

At least ten counts were recorded for this clone. Germline is not matched at one junction end, which may reflect a read error. The CDR3 is cut off 3 residues early in the read; its end comes from the germline J gene. The rearrangement links TRBV4-2 to TRBJ1-1, with D hard to call. The CDR3 has 16 amino acids. Germline V CDR1 and CDR2: LGHNA, YNFKEQ. The part of the CDR3 DNA that was read is TGCGCCAGCAGCCATATACTCGAGACAACGAACACTGAA. Translation gives CASSHILETTNTE. The CDR3, in full, reads CASSHILETTNTEAFF.

Ten or more counts support this clone. The read halts 3 residues ahead of the CDR3 end, with the missing end drawn from the germline J gene. The chain has TRBV9 and TRBJ2-2; D unresolved. The V end lost 4 bases, the J end lost 4 bases, and 5 bases lay between the germline ends. The CDR3 spans 12 residues. Per the germline V gene, CDR1 is SGDLS and CDR2 is YYNGEE. CDR3 DNA, as far as it was read: TGTGCCAGCAGCCTCTTCACCGGGGAG. This translates into CASSLFTGE. From start to end, the CDR3 is CASSLFTGELFF.

This clone was counted at least ten times. The read halts 3 residues ahead of the CDR3 end, with the missing end drawn from the germline J gene. The chain uses TRBV30 and TRBJ2-7; 7 nucleotides line up with TRBD2. CDR1 and CDR2 from the germline V gene are GTSNPN and SVGIG (reference sequence). The CDR3 runs to 14 residues. The junction had 9 bases not matched to a gene; V was cut back by 3 bases and J by 4 bases. The CDR3 here is CAWSPPWGGYEQYF. Partial CDR3 DNA: TGTGCCTGGAGCCCACCCTGGGGGGGGTACGAG. Full variable domain (remainder filled in from reference TRBV30 and TRBJ2-7): SQTIHQWPATLVQPVGSPLSLECTVEGTSNPNLYWYRQAAGRGLQLLFYSVGIGQISSEVPQNLSASRPQDRQFILSSKKLLLSDSGFYLCAWSPPWGGYEQYFGPGTRLTVT.

This clone was picked up many times. The read ends 3 residues shy of where the CDR3 ends; the end is completed using the germline J gene. The V and J genes are TRBV19 and TRBJ1-4; D is ambiguous. The CDR3 length is 16 residues. Germline V gives CDR1 LNHDA, CDR2 SQIVND (reference sequence). The ends were cut back, 5 bases at V and 0 bases at J, with 13 bases in the middle. This CDR3 is CASSFQVQSTNEKLFF. CDR3 DNA, as far as it was read: TGTGCCAGTAGTTTCCAAGTACAGTCAACTAATGAAAAA.

This clone was recorded many times. The read terminates 3 residues before the CDR3 end, so the remaining end is supplied by the germline J gene. The rearrangement uses TRBV28 and TRBJ1-2; D is ambiguous. The CDR3 loop spans 13 amino acids. Germline lookup yields CDR1 MDHEN and CDR2 SYDVKM. The V gene lost 2 bases and the J gene lost 3 bases, with 7 bases spanning the gap. The chain's CDR3 is CASSLTLDYGYTF. The sequenced CDR3 bases are TGTGCCAGCAGTTTAACCTTAGACTATGGC.

This clone has at least ten counts. The read ends 3 residues shy of where the CDR3 ends; the end is completed using the germline J gene. This chain uses TRBV6-2 or TRBV6-3 with TRBJ2-7, with TRBD2 matching over 8 bases. J was trimmed by 3 bases and V by 6 bases; bases with no gene match: 7. This CDR3 contains 14 residues. Germline CDR1 reads MNHEY; CDR2 reads SVGEGT. The CDR3 spells CASRLLAEVYEQYF. The DNA read from the CDR3 is TGTGCCAGCAGGTTACTAGCGGAGGTCTACGAG.

This clone was counted ten times or more. The CDR3 end is not reached by the read, which stops 3 residues before it; the germline J gene fills it in. The chain has TRBV12-3 or TRBV12-4 and TRBJ2-1, with no clear D. This CDR3 has 18 residues. Trimming removed 2 bases from V and 9 bases from J, with 26 bases in between. CDR3 amino acids: CASSLTYFGLGLVGEQFF. The sequenced part of the CDR3 DNA is TGTGCCAGCAGTTTAACGTATTTTGGGTTAGGGCTTGTTGGTGAG.

This clone was counted at least ten times. The missing CDR3 end, 3 residues past where the read stops, is filled in from the germline J gene. The chain recombines TRBV18 with TRBJ2-1; TRBD1 is a possible D gene (6 bases). Germline loops: CDR1 KGHSH, CDR2 LQKENI. The V end lost 3 bases, the J end lost 1 base, and 10 bases lay between the germline ends. The CDR3 totals 15 residues. The CDR3 here is CASSPTGISYNEQFF. The part of the CDR3 DNA that was read is TGTGCCAGCTCACCTACAGGGATTTCCTACAATGAG.

This clone has ten or more counts. The read ends 3 residues shy of where the CDR3 ends; the end is completed using the germline J gene. This chain joins TRBV5-4 and TRBJ2-4; TRBD1 aligns across 9 bases. This CDR3 is 16 amino acids long. Germline values: CDR1 SGHNT, CDR2 YYREEE (reference sequence). The J segment lost 8 bases and the V segment lost 1 base, leaving 10 bases of the junction unmatched. Incomplete CDR3 DNA: TGTGCCAGCAGCTTGTTTGGCGGACAGGGGAGGTACATT. Its protein product is CASSLFGGQGRYI. Given in full, the CDR3 is CASSLFGGQGRYIQYF.

At least ten counts were recorded for this clone. With the read ending 3 residues before the CDR3 end, the germline J gene is used to fill in that end. The chain recombines TRBV28 with TRBJ1-4; 9 bases match TRBD1. The CDR3 contains 15 residues. Germline V gives CDR1 MDHEN, CDR2 SYDVKM. Germline trimming cut 1 base from V and 9 bases from J; bases unmatched to any gene: 6. CDR3 in amino acids: CASSLSGTGRKKLFF. The DNA read from the CDR3 is TGTGCCAGCAGTTTATCTGGGACAGGGAGGAAAAAA.

The sample holds many counts of this clone. The CDR3 end lies 3 residues beyond the end of the read and is filled in from the germline J gene. The chain recombines TRBV7-2 with TRBJ1-5; the D gene is possibly TRBD1 (6 bases). Germline V gene sequence: CDR1 SGHTA, CDR2 FQGNSA. With 6 bases removed from V and 3 bases from J, the gap between germline ends came to 12 bases. The CDR3 contains 14 residues. The CDR3 bases that were read are TGTGCCAGCAGTCAGGACAGTTACAATCAGCCC. This codes for CASSQDSYNQP. The CDR3, in full, reads CASSQDSYNQPQHF.

This clone came up many times. The read finishes 3 residues shy of the CDR3 end, and the germline J gene is used to complete it. The rearrangement uses TRBV4-2 and TRBJ1-1; 9 positions agree with TRBD1. J lost 2 bases, V lost 0 bases, and 4 bases had no gene match. The germline V gene has CDR1 LGHNA and CDR2 YNFKEQ. The CDR3 contains 16 residues. The CDR3 reads CASSQDRTGVNTEAFF. CDR3 DNA, as far as it was read: TGTGCCAGCAGCCAAGATCGGACAGGGGTAAACACTGAA.

This clone was seen at least ten times. The CDR3 extends 3 residues past the end of the read, so its final part is completed from the germline J gene. The V and J genes are TRBV10-3 and TRBJ2-5; D is unresolved. The V and J ends lost 6 bases and 1 base respectively, with 9 bases between them. The CDR3 is 13 amino acids. The germline V gene encodes CDR1 ENHRY and CDR2 SYGVKD. The sequenced CDR3 bases are TGTGCCATCAGAGACATGGCCCAAGAGACC. Its protein is CAIRDMAQET. The full CDR3 protein is CAIRDMAQETQYF.

This clone was counted ten times or more. With the read ending 3 residues before the CDR3 end, the germline J gene is used to fill in that end. The chain uses TRBV18 and TRBJ1-1, with TRBD1 identical over 8 bases. The CDR3 has 18 amino acids. The germline CDR1 and CDR2 sequences are KGHSH and LQKENI. V shed 0 bases, J shed 6 bases, and the junction held 15 bases outside the gene matches. This CDR3 reads CASSPPRFRTGIVSEAFF. CDR3 DNA, as far as it was read: TGTGCCAGCTCACCACCACGCTTTCGGACAGGGATAGTTTCTGAA.

This clone was found many times. From the germline J gene comes the end of the CDR3, since the read stops 3 residues before it. V and J are TRBV11-2 and TRBJ2-5; 8 bases are shared with TRBD2. The CDR3 is 13 amino acids. The V segment lost 4 bases and the J segment 7 bases; nucleotides outside the gene matches: 5. CDR1 SGHAT and CDR2 FQNNGV come from the germline V gene. The DNA read from the CDR3 is TGTGCCAGCAGCTCCCTCGGGGGGGTGACC. Protein: CASSSLGGVT. The full CDR3 reads CASSSLGGVTQYF.

This clone has a count of ten or more. The CDR3 bases that were read are TGTGCCAGCAGCCCCCGAAGCGGGAACAGACGTACAGATACG. This codes for CASSPRSGNRRTDT. The CDR3 reads in full as CASSPRSGNRRTDTQYF. The chain combines TRBV6-2 or TRBV6-3 with TRBJ2-3; 7 nucleotides agree with TRBD2. The missing CDR3 end, 3 residues past where the read stops, is filled in from the germline J gene. This CDR3 has 17 residues. Trimming at V came to 6 bases and at J to 3 bases, leaving 15 bases not matched to a gene. CDR1 is MNHEY, CDR2 SVGEGT, per germline.

This clone was observed at least ten times. The read stops 3 residues short of the end of the CDR3; the missing end is completed from the germline J gene. The chain joins TRBV20-1 to TRBJ2-1, with D tentatively TRBD2 (5 bases). CDR3 length: 14 residues. V was pared by 3 bases and J by 0 bases, with 9 bases between. Germline CDR1 reads DFQATT; CDR2 reads SNEGSKA (reference sequence). The sequenced part of the CDR3 DNA is TGCAGTGCTAGCGGGGAGAGCTCCTACAATGAG. This sequence encodes CSASGESSYNE. The CDR3, in full, reads CSASGESSYNEQFF.

On this clone: The read falls 3 residues short of the CDR3 end, and the missing part is taken from the germline J gene. The chain has TRBV11-2 and TRBJ2-5, with D possibly TRBD1 on 6 matching bases. Germline CDR1 SGHAT, CDR2 FQNNGV. V was trimmed by 2 bases and J by 6 bases, leaving 13 bases between them. The length of the CDR3 is 14 residues. The CDR3 spells CASSLSNRAKTQYF. Incomplete CDR3 DNA: TGTGCCAGCAGCTTAAGCAACAGGGCCAAGACC.

Ten or more counts support this clone. Read sequence stops 3 residues before the CDR3 end, and the germline J gene provides the missing end. The V and J genes are TRBV10-3 and TRBJ1-2; a possible D gene is TRBD1 (6 bases). Deletions cut 4 bases from V and 3 bases from J, with 9 bases between. This CDR3 is built from 13 residues. Germline V gene sequence: CDR1 ENHRY, CDR2 SYGVKD. CDR3 bases read: TGTGCCATCAGTGGGGCAGGGGACTATGGC. Amino acid sequence: CAISGAGDYG. The CDR3 in full is CAISGAGDYGYTF.

This clone was seen at least ten times. The sequence runs out 3 residues before the end of the CDR3; the remainder is reconstructed from the germline J gene. This rearrangement joins TRBV2 to TRBJ2-7; D ambiguous. The germline V gene has CDR1 SNHLY and CDR2 FYNNEI. The CDR3 contains 15 residues. V was shortened by 7 bases and J by 5 bases, with 21 bases between the two germline ends. The CDR3 sequence is CASTPGPRSPDEQYF. CDR3 DNA, as far as it was read: TGTGCCAGCACCCCTGGGCCTCGATCGCCCGACGAG.

In its sample, this clone was seen many times. The junction differs from germline at one of its ends, possibly a read error. The DNA ends 3 residues before the CDR3 does, and the rest of the CDR3 is filled in from the germline J gene. This chain joins TRBV4-2 and TRBJ2-2; TRBD1 matches at 7 bases. The CDR3 sequence is 17 residues long. Germline CDR1 reads LGHNA; CDR2 reads YNFKEQ. The CDR3 sequence: CASSQGVTGYAPGELFF. CDR3 DNA, as far as it was read: TGCGCCAGCAGCCAAGGGGTGACAGGGTATGCACCCGGGGAG.

This clone was counted many times. Read data end 3 residues before the CDR3 end; the end is taken from the germline J gene. The V and J genes are TRBV29-1 and TRBJ1-2; D is perhaps TRBD1 (5 bases). This CDR3 contains 15 residues. V was cut by 2 bases and J by 7 bases, with 20 bases left in between. Germline V gene sequence: CDR1 SQVTM, CDR2 ANQGSEA. The sequenced part of the CDR3 DNA is TGCAGCGTTGAATACGGCCAGGGAGGCGTTGGTGGC. This sequence encodes CSVEYGQGGVGG. The CDR3 reads in full as CSVEYGQGGVGGYTF.

This clone appeared many times. The read terminates 3 residues ahead of where the CDR3 ends, so the germline J gene completes it. The chain uses TRBV20-1 and TRBJ1-2; 7 bases match TRBD1. This CDR3 has 13 amino acids. CDR1 and CDR2 (germline): DFQATT, SNEGSKA (reference sequence). Losses at the gene ends were 3 bases for V and 6 bases for J; bases not matched to a gene: 7. CDR3 amino acids: CSARDDREHGYTF. CDR3 DNA (partial): TGCAGTGCTAGGGATGACAGGGAACATGGC.